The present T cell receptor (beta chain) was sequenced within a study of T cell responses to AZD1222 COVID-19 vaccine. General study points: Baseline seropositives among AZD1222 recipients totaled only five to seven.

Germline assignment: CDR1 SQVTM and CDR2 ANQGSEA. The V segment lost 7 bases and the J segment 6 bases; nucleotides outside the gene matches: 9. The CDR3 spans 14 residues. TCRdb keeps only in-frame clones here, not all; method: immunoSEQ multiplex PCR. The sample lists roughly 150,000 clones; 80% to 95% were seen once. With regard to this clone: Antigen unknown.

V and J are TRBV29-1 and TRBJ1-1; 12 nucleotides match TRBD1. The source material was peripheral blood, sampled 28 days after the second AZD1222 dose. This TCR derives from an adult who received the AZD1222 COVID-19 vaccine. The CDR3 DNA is TGCAGCGCCCGGTGGGGGACAGGGGGCGCTGAAGCTTTCTTT. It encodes CSARWGTGGAEAFF. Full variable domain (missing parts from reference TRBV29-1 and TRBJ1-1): SAVISQKPSRDICQRGTSLTIQCQVDSQVTMMFWYRQQPGQSLTLIATANQGSEATYESGFVIDKFPISRPNLTFSTLTVSNMSPEDSSIYLCSARWGTGGAEAFFGQGTRLTVV.